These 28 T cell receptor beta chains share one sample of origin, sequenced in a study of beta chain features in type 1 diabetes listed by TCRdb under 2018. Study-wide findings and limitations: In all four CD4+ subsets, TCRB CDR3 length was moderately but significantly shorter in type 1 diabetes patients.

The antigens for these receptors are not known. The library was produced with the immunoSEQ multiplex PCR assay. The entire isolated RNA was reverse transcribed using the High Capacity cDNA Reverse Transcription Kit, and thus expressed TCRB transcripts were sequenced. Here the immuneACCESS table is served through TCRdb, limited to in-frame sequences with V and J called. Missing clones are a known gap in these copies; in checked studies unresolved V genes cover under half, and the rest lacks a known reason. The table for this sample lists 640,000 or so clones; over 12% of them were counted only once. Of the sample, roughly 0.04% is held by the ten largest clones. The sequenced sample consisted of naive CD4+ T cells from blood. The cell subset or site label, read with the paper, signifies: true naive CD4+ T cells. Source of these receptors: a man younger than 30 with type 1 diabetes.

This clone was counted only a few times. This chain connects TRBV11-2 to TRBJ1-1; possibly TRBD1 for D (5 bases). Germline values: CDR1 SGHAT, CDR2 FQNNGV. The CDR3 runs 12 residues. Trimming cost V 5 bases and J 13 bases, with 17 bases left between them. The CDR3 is CASSPDRAELFF. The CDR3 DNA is TGTGCCAGCAGCCCAGACAGAGCAGAGCTTTTCTTT.

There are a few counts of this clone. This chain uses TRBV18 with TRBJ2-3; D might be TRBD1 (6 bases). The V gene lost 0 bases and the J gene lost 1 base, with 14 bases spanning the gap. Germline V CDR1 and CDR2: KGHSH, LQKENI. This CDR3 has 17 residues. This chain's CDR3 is CASSPPGNYRGTDTQYF. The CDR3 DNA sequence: TGTGCCAGCTCACCACCCGGGAACTACAGGGGCACAGATACGCAGTATTTT.

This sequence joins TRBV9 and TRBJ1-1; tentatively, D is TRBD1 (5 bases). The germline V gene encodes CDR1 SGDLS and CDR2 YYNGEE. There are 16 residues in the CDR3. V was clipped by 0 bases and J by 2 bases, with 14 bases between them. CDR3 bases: TGTGCCAGCAGCGTAGCTCTCGGGCAGGGTAACACTGAAGCTTTCTTT. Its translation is CASSVALGQGNTEAFF.

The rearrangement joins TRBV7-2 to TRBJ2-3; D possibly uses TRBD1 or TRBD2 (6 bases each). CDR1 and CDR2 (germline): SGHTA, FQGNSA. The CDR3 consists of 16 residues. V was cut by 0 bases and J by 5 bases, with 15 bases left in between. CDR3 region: CASSLAGGHRGDTQYF. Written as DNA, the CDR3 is TGTGCCAGCAGCTTAGCCGGGGGACACCGTGGAGATACGCAGTATTTT.

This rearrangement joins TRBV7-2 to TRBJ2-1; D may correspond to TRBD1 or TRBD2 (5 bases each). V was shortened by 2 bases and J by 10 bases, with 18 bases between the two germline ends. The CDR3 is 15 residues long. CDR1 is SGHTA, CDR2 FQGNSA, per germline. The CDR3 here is CASSLTSGARGEQFF. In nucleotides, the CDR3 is TGTGCCAGCAGCTTAACTAGTGGGGCTCGTGGGGAGCAGTTCTTC.

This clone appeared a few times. Here the CDR3 DNA reads TGTGCCTGGACCGGACAGGGACTTTCTAACTATGGCTACACCTTC. This sequence encodes CAWTGQGLSNYGYTF. The V gene is TRBV30, the J gene TRBJ1-2, with 8 nucleotides matching TRBD1. The V segment lost 4 bases and the J segment 0 bases; nucleotides outside the gene matches: 7. The V gene's germline CDR1 is GTSNPN and CDR2 SVGIG (reference sequence). The CDR3 totals 15 residues.

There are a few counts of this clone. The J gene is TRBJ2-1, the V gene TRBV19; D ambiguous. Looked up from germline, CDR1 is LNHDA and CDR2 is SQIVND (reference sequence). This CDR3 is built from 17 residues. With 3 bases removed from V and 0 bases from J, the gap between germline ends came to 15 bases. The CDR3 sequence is CASSMSNPVNSYNEQFF. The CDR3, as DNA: TGTGCCAGTAGTATGAGTAACCCCGTTAACTCCTACAATGAGCAGTTCTTC.

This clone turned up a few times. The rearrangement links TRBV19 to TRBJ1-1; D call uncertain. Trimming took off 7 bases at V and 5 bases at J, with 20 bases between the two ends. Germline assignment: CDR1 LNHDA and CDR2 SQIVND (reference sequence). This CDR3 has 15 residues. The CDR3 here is CASIIQSGTLTEAFF. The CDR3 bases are TGTGCCAGTATCATCCAGTCAGGCACCCTAACTGAAGCTTTCTTT.

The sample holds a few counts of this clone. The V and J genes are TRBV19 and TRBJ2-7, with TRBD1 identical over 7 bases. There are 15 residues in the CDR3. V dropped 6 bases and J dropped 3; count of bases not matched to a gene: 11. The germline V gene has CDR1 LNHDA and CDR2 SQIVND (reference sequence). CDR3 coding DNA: TGTGCCAGTAGAACTACAGGGGCAGAAAACTACGAGCAGTACTTC. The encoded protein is CASRTTGAENYEQYF.

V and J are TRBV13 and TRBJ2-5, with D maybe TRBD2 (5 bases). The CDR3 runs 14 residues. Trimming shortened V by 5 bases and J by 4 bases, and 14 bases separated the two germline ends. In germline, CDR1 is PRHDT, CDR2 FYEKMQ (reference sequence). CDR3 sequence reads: CASSPGLARETQYF. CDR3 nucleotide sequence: TGTGCCAGCAGCCCTGGGCTAGCAAGAGAGACCCAGTACTTC.

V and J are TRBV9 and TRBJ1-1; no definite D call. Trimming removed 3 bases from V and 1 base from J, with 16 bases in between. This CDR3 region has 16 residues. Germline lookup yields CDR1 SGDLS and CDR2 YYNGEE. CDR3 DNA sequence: TGTGCCAGCAGCGCCCGTGATGGGAGACAGAACACTGAAGCTTTCTTT. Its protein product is CASSARDGRQNTEAFF.

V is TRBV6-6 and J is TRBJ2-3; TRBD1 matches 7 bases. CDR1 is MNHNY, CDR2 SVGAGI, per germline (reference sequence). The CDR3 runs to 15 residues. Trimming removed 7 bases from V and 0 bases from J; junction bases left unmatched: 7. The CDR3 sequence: CASTDRDGSTDTQYF. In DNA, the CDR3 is TGTGCCAGCACCGACAGGGATGGTAGCACAGATACGCAGTATTTT.

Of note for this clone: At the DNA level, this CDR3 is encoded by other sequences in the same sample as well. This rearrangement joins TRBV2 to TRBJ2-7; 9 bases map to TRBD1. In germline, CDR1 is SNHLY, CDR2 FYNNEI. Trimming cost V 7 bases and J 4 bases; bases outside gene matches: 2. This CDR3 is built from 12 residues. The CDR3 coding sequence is TGTGCCAGCAAGGACAGGGGATACGAGCAGTACTTC. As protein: CASKDRGYEQYF.

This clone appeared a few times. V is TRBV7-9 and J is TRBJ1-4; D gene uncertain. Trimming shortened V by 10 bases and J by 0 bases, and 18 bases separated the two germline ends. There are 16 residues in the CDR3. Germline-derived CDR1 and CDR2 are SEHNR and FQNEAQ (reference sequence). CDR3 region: CATRTIGEATNEKLFF. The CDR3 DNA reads TGTGCCACCAGGACTATCGGGGAGGCAACTAATGAAAAACTGTTTTTT.

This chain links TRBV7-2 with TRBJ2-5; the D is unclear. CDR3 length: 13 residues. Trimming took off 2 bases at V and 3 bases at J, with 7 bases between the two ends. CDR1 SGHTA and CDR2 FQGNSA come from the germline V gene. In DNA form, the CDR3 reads TGTGCCAGCAGCTTACTCATGGAAGAGACCCAGTACTTC. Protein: CASSLLMEETQYF.

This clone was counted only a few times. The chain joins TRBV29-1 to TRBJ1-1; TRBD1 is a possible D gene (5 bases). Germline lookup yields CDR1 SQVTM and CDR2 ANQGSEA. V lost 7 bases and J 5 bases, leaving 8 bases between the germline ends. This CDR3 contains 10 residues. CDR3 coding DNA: TGCAGCGGCAGGGAAACTGAAGCTTTCTTT. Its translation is CSGRETEAFF.

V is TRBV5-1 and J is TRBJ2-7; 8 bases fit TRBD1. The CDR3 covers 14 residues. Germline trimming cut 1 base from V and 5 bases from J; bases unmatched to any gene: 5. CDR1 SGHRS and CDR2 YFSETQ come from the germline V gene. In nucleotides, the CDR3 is TGCGCCAGCAGCTTGATGACAGGGGTCCACGAGCAGTACTTC. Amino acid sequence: CASSLMTGVHEQYF. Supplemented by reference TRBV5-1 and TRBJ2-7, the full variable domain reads KAGVTQTPRYLIKTRGQQVTLSCSPISGHRSVSWYQQTPGQGLQFLFEYFSETQRNKGNFPGRFSGRQFSNSRSEMNVSTLELGDSALYLCASSLMTGVHEQYFGPGTRLTVT.

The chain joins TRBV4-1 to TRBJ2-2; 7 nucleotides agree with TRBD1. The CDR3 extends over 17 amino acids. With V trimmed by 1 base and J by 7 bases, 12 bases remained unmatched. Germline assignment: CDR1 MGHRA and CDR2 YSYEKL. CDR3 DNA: TGCGCCAGCAGCCAAGTCTGGACAGGCCGTTCTCACGGGGAGCTGTTTTTT. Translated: CASSQVWTGRSHGELFF.

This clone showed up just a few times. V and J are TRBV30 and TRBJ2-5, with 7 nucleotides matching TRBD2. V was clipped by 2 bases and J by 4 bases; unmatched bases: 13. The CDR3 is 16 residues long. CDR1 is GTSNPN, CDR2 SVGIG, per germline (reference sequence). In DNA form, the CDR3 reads TGTGCCTGGAGTCGGGGGGTCCGGCCTCAGTCAGAGACCCAGTACTTC. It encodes CAWSRGVRPQSETQYF.

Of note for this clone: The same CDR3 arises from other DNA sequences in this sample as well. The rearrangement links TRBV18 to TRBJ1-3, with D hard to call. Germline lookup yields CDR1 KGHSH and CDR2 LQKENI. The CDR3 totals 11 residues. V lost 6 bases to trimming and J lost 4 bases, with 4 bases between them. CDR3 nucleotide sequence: TGTGCCAGCTCTCCCGGAAACACCATATATTTT. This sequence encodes CASSPGNTIYF.

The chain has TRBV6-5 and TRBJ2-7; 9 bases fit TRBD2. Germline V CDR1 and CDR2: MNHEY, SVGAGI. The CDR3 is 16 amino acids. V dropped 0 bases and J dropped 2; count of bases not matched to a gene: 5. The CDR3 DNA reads TGTGCCAGCAGTTACTCGGGACTAGCTTCCCCCTACGAGCAGTACTTC. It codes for CASSYSGLASPYEQYF.

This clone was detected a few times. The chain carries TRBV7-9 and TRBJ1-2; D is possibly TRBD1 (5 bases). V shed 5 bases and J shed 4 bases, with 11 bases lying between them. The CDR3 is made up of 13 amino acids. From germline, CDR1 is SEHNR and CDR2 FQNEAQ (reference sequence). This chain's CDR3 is CASSPQGFYGYTF. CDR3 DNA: TGTGCCAGCAGCCCGCAGGGCTTCTATGGCTACACCTTC.

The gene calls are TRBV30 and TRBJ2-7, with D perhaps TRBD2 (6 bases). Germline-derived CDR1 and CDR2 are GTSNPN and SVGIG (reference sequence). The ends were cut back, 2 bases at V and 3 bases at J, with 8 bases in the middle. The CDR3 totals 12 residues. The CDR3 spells CAWSFGGYEQYF. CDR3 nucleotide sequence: TGTGCCTGGAGTTTCGGGGGCTACGAGCAGTACTTC.

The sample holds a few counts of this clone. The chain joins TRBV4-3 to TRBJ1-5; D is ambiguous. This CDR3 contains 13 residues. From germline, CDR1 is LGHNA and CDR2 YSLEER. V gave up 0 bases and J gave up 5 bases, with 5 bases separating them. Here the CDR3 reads CASSQERDQPQHF. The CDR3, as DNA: TGCGCCAGCAGCCAAGAGAGGGATCAGCCCCAGCATTTT.

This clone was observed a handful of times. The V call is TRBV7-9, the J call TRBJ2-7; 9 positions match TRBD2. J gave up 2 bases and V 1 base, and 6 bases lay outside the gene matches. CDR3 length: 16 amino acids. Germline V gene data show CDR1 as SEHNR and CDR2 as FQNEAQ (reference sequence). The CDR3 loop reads CASSLGTSGFTYEQYF. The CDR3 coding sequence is TGTGCCAGCAGCTTAGGCACTAGCGGGTTTACCTACGAGCAGTACTTC.

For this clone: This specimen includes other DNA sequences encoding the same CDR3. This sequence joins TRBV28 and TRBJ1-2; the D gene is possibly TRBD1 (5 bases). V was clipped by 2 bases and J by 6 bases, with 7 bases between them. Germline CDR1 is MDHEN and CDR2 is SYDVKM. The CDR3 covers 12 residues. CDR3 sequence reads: CASSLGTHGYTF. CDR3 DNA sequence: TGTGCCAGCAGTTTAGGGACTCATGGCTACACCTTC.

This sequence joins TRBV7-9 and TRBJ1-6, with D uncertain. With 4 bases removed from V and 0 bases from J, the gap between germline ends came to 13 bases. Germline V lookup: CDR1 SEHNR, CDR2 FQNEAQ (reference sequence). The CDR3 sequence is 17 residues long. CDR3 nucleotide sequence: TGTGCCAGCAGCTCCAGTACTCATAGCTCCTATAATTCACCCCTCCACTTT. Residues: CASSSSTHSSYNSPLHF.

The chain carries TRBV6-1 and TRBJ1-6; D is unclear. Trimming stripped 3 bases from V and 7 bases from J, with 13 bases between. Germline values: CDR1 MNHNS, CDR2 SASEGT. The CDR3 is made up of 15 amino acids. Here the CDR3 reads CASSEADSPNSPLHF. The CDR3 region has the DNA TGTGCCAGCAGTGAGGCAGATTCCCCGAATTCACCCCTCCACTTT.